Presented here are 12 T cell receptor beta chains from one specimen sequenced in a study of blood T cell repertoires in COVID-19. Using immunoSEQ multiplex PCR, the repertoire was profiled, and TCRdb retains in-frame clones only, with some absent. The data hold 110,000 or so clones, with about 88% observed a single time. Sequencing used peripheral blood. These receptors originate from a woman aged 65 to 85 who had recovered from COVID-19.

The V gene is TRBV3-1 (or the pseudogene TRBV3-2), the J gene TRBJ2-3; 8 bases align to TRBD1. J gave up 6 bases and V 1 base, and 12 bases lay outside the gene matches. The CDR3 runs to 17 residues. The germline V gene has CDR1 LGHDT and CDR2 YNNKEL (reference sequence). The DNA of the CDR3 is TGTGCCAGCAGCCAAGCGGACCGGGACAGGCGTTGTGATACGCAGTATTTT. As protein: CASSQADRDRRCDTQYF.

This chain uses TRBV6-6 with TRBJ1-2; no clear D. The CDR3 sequence is 14 residues long. CDR1 and CDR2 (germline): MNHNY, SVGAGI (reference sequence). V was pared by 2 bases and J by 8 bases, with 15 bases between. CDR3 sequence reads: CASSYGAGGGGYTF. The DNA of the CDR3 is TGTGCCAGCAGTTACGGCGCGGGCGGAGGGGGCTACACCTTC.

This chain connects TRBV5-4 to TRBJ2-7; no clear D. The CDR3 contains 13 residues. Germline V lookup: CDR1 SGHNT, CDR2 YYREEE (reference sequence). Between the trimmed V and J ends, which lost 4 bases and 2 bases, there was a span of 10 bases. CDR3: CASSATSAYEQYF. The CDR3 bases are TGTGCCAGCAGCGCTACTTCGGCCTACGAGCAGTACTTC. Drawing the rest from reference TRBV5-4 and TRBJ2-7, the complete variable domain is ETGVTQSPTHLIKTRGQQVTLRCSSQSGHNTVSWYQQALGQGPQFIFQYYREEENGRGNFPPRFSGLQFPNYSSELNVNALELDDSALYLCASSATSAYEQYFGPGTRLTVT.

V gene TRBV28 combines with J gene TRBJ2-5; possibly TRBD1 for D (6 bases). This CDR3 spans 12 amino acids. Trimming removed 8 bases from V and 4 bases from J, with 11 bases in between. The germline V gene has CDR1 MDHEN and CDR2 SYDVKM. The CDR3 region has the DNA TGTGCCAGCGTAGGGGGTGGAGAGACCCAGTACTTC. Residues: CASVGGGETQYF.

The chain links TRBV30 to TRBJ1-1, with D possibly being TRBD1 (5 bases). The CDR3 loop spans 12 amino acids. Trimming removed 5 bases from V and 6 bases from J, with 13 bases in between. Germline CDR1 reads GTSNPN; CDR2 reads SVGIG (reference sequence). In DNA form, the CDR3 reads TGTGCCTGGGGTCCGGGGGTGGCTGAAGCTTTCTTT. Residues: CAWGPGVAEAFF.

The chain combines TRBV28 with TRBJ2-1; TRBD2 agrees at 7 bases. The V segment lost 2 bases and the J segment 9 bases; nucleotides outside the gene matches: 10. This CDR3 is 15 amino acids long. From germline, CDR1 is MDHEN and CDR2 SYDVKM. CDR3 sequence (DNA): TGTGCCAGCAGTTTAGGTGAGGGCGGGGAGGGTGAGCAGTTCTTC. This sequence encodes CASSLGEGGEGEQFF.

This chain joins TRBV9 and TRBJ2-5; 11 positions match TRBD2. The CDR3 runs 16 residues. The germline gives CDR1 SGDLS, CDR2 YYNGEE. Losses at the gene ends were 0 bases for V and 5 bases for J; bases not matched to a gene: 6. The CDR3 region has the DNA TGTGCCAGCAGCGTAGTTAGCGGGGGGGCCCGGGAGACCCAGTACTTC. Translated, it gives CASSVVSGGARETQYF.

The V call is TRBV7-6, the J call TRBJ1-3; no clear D. From germline, CDR1 is SGHVS and CDR2 FNYEAQ. Between the trimmed V and J ends, which lost 5 bases and 1 base, there was a span of 18 bases. This CDR3 has 17 residues. CDR3 sequence reads: CASSRKAGGASGNTIYF. The CDR3 nucleotides read TGTGCCAGCAGCCGCAAAGCCGGCGGCGCTTCTGGAAACACCATATATTTT.

The chain links TRBV18 to TRBJ2-1; 14 bases agree with TRBD2. The CDR3 has 16 amino acids. Germline V gene sequence: CDR1 KGHSH, CDR2 LQKENI. With 4 bases clipped from V and 8 bases from J, the junction kept 7 bases outside the gene matches. CDR3 loop: CASSLMGLAGVHEQFF. The CDR3 DNA sequence: TGTGCCAGCTCACTAATGGGACTAGCGGGAGTTCATGAGCAGTTCTTC.

V usage is TRBV11-2 and J usage is TRBJ2-2; D may be TRBD2 (5 bases). The CDR3 has 14 amino acids. Looked up from germline, CDR1 is SGHAT and CDR2 is FQNNGV. The V end lost 5 bases, the J end lost 1 base, and 8 bases lay between the germline ends. The CDR3 sequence is CASSRDQNTGELFF. The CDR3 region has the DNA TGTGCCAGCAGCCGGGATCAGAACACCGGGGAGCTGTTTTTT. Looking up the rest from reference TRBV11-2 and TRBJ2-2 gives the full variable domain: EAGVAQSPRYKIIEKRQSVAFWCNPISGHATLYWYQQILGQGPKLLIQFQNNGVVDDSQLPKDRFSAERLKGVDSTLKIQPAKLEDSAVYLCASSRDQNTGELFFGEGSRLTVL.

V gene TRBV18 combines with J gene TRBJ2-6, with a possible D match to TRBD1 (5 bases). CDR3 length: 17 residues. The germline V gene encodes CDR1 KGHSH and CDR2 LQKENI. Deletions cut 0 bases from V and 0 bases from J, with 9 bases between. The CDR3 DNA sequence: TGTGCCAGCTCACCACCTGGGGCAGTCTCTGGGGCCAACGTCCTGACTTTC. Translating it yields CASSPPGAVSGANVLTF. Full variable domain (missing parts from reference TRBV18 and TRBJ2-6): NAGVMQNPRHLVRRRGQEARLRCSPMKGHSHVYWYRQLPEEGLKFMVYLQKENIIDESGMPKERFSAEFPKEGPSILRIQQVVRGDSAAYFCASSPPGAVSGANVLTFGAGSRLTVL.

The chain links TRBV15 to TRBJ2-7; a weak D match, TRBD2 (7 bases). This CDR3 is built from 14 residues. The germline V and J ends were trimmed by 5 bases and 2 bases, with 13 bases remaining between them. The germline gives CDR1 LNHNV, CDR2 YYDKDF (reference sequence). CDR3 in DNA: TGTGCCACCAGCCCCGGGCGGGGGCCCTACGAGCAGTACTTC. It encodes CATSPGRGPYEQYF.